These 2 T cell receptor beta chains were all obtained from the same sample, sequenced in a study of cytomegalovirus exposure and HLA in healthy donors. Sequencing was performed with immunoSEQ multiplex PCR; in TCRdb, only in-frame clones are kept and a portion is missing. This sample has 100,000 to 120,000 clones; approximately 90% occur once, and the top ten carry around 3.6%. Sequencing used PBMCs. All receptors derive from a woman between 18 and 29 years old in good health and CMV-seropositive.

The CDR3 spells CASSSPGPRTGNEKLFF. CDR3 sequence (DNA): TGTGCCAGCAGCTCACCCGGTCCCCGGACAGGGAATGAAAAACTGTTTTTT. The V gene is TRBV11-2, the J gene TRBJ1-4, with TRBD1 matching 8 bases. The CDR3 totals 17 residues. The V gene's germline CDR1 is SGHAT and CDR2 FQNNGV. V shed 4 bases and J 5 bases; nucleotides not matched to a gene: 12.

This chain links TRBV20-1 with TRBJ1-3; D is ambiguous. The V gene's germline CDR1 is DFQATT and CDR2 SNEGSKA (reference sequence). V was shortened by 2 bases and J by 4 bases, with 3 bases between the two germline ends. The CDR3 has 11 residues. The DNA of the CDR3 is TGCAGTGCTAGAACAGGAAACACCATATATTTT. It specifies CSARTGNTIYF.